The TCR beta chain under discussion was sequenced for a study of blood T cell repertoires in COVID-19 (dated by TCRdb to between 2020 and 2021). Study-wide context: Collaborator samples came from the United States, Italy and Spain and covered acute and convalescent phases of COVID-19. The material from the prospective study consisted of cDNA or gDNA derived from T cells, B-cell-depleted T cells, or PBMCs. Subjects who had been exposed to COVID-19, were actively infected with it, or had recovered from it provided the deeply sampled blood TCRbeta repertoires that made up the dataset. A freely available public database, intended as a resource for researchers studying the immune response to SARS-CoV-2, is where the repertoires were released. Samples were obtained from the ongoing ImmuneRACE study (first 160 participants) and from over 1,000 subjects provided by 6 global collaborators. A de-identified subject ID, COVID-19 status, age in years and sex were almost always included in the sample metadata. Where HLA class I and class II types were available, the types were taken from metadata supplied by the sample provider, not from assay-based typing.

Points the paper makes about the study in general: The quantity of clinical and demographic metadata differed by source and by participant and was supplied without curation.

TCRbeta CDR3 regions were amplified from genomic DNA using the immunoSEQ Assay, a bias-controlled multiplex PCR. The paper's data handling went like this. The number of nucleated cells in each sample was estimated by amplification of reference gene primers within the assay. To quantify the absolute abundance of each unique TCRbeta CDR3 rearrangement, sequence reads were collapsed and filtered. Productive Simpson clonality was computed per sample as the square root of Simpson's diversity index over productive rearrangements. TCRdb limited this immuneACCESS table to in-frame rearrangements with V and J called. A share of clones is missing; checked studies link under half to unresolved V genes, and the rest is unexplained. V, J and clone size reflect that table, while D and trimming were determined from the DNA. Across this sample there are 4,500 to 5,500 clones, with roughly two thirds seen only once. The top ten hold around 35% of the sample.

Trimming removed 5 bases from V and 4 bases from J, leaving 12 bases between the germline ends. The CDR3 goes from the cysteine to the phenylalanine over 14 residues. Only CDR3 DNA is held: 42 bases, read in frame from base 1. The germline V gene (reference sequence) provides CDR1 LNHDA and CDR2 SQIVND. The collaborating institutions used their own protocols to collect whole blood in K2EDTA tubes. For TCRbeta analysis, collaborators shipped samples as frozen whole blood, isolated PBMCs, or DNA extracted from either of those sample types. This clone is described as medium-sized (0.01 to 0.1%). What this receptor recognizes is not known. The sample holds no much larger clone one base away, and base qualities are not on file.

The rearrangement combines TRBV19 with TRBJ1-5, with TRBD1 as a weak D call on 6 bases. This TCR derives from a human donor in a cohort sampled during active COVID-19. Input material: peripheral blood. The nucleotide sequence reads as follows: TGTGCCAGTAGTCTACGGGACACAAATCAGCCCCAGCATTTT. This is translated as CASSLRDTNQPQHF.